The next 32 T cell receptor beta chains were all read from a single sample in a study of CXCR3-negative and CXCR3-positive naive CD8 T cells. Their target antigens are unknown. The authors prepared UMI-labeled TRB cDNA libraries by 5' RACE. One entry per CDR3 protein, without DNA, is what TCRdb gives after re-calling the 5' RACE reads. The sample data list around 160,000 distinct CDR3 sequences. Notes on the study in general: The TRB CDR3s that CXCR3-positive naive cells carried were more hydrophobic than those of CXCR3-negative naive cells.

Sequencing was performed on naive CXCR3+ CD8+ T cells from blood. Subset specified: CD45RO-CCR7+CD27+CD95- naive CD8+ T cells expressing CXCR3 (TNR3+). The receptors were gathered from a human donor in good health. Some clones in this sample may be carry-over from other donors' samples.

This rearrangement joins TRBV7-6 to TRBJ2-2; lacking DNA, the TRBD2 call made by TCRdb goes unchecked. The germline gives CDR1 SGHVS, CDR2 FNYEAQ. CDR3 length equals 14 residues. The CDR3 reads CASSTGLITGELFF.

The chain employs TRBV12-3 or TRBV12-4 and TRBJ2-2; TCRdb names TRBD1, which stays unverified in the absence of DNA. CDR3 length: 15 amino acids. This CDR3 is CASSPDSRNTGELFF.

J is TRBJ2-7 and V is TRBV11-2. CDR1 SGHAT and CDR2 FQNNGV come from the germline V gene. This CDR3 spans 12 amino acids. CDR3 protein: CASSFSYGTEYF.

V gene TRBV29-1 combines with J gene TRBJ2-2. The CDR3 contains 12 residues. Germline loops: CDR1 SQVTM, CDR2 ANQGSEA. CDR3 sequence: CSVDWNTGELFF.

V usage is TRBV20-1 and J usage is TRBJ2-2; TCRdb's D call of TRBD1 is untestable without DNA. The CDR3 loop spans 15 amino acids. Germline V gives CDR1 DFQATT, CDR2 SNEGSKA (reference sequence). The CDR3 loop reads CSATQPGFDTGELFF.

The J gene is TRBJ2-3, the V gene TRBV7-9; TCRdb selects TRBD2, and the lack of DNA leaves this call unchecked. The CDR3 runs to 16 residues. The germline V gene has CDR1 SEHNR and CDR2 FQNEAQ (reference sequence). CDR3 amino acids: CASYPPGAGVADTQYF. The entire variable domain, with the rest obtained from reference TRBV7-9 and TRBJ2-3, is as follows: DTGVSQNPRHKITKRGQNVTFRCDPISEHNRLYWYRQTLGQGPEFLTYFQNEAQLEKSRLLSDRFSAERPKGSFSTLEIQRTEQGDSAMYLCASYPPGAGVADTQYFGPGTRLTVL.

The chain joins TRBV7-3 to TRBJ2-1; the D gene TCRdb calls, TRBD2, cannot be checked with no DNA. Germline V CDR1 and CDR2: SGHTA, FQGTGA. The CDR3 length is 16 residues. The CDR3 loop reads CASSPLAGESYNEQFF.

The chain's CDR3 is CASSWTGSPDTQYF. This rearrangement joins TRBV5-1 to TRBJ2-3; checking the TCRdb D call of TRBD1 is not possible without DNA. CDR1 and CDR2 (germline): SGHRS, YFSETQ. The CDR3 extends over 14 amino acids. Drawing the rest from reference TRBV5-1 and TRBJ2-3, the complete variable domain is KAGVTQTPRYLIKTRGQQVTLSCSPISGHRSVSWYQQTPGQGLQFLFEYFSETQRNKGNFPGRFSGRQFSNSRSEMNVSTLELGDSALYLCASSWTGSPDTQYFGPGTRLTVL.

The chain links TRBV3-1 to TRBJ2-7; the TCRdb D gene call, TRBD2, has no DNA to confirm it. CDR3 length: 16 residues. Germline CDR1 LGHDT, CDR2 YNNKEL (reference sequence). CDR3 protein: CASSQASQGFNYEQYF.

The J gene is TRBJ2-7, the V gene TRBV7-8; the TRBD1 assignment by TCRdb is unverifiable without DNA. The CDR3 covers 13 residues. The V gene's germline CDR1 is SGHVS and CDR2 FQNEAQ. The CDR3 is CASSYYSGYEQYF.

The rearrangement uses TRBV12-3 or TRBV12-4 and TRBJ2-7; TCRdb reports TRBD1, a call that lacks DNA to check it against. The CDR3 loop spans 15 amino acids. CDR3 sequence reads: CASSSSPGQTYEQYF.

The chain combines TRBV7-2 with TRBJ2-7; TCRdb lists TRBD1, though no DNA is available to test this call. The CDR3 sequence is 15 residues long. The germline V gene encodes CDR1 SGHTA and CDR2 FQGNSA. The CDR3 here is CASSPSAAGGYEQYF. Complete variable domain (other parts from reference TRBV7-2 and TRBJ2-7): GAGVSQSPSNKVTEKGKDVELRCDPISGHTALYWYRQSLGQGLEFLIYFQGNSAPDKSGLPSDRFSAERTGGSVSTLTIQRTQQEDSAVYLCASSPSAAGGYEQYFGPGTRLTVT.

The chain joins TRBV4-1 to TRBJ2-3; the D gene TCRdb calls, TRBD1, cannot be checked with no DNA. Germline-derived CDR1 and CDR2 are MGHRA and YSYEKL. The CDR3 sequence is 14 residues long. The CDR3 loop is CASSQEGGGDTQYF.

The chain couples TRBV7-6 to TRBJ2-2; there is no DNA to check the TCRdb D call of TRBD2. The CDR3 sequence is 17 residues long. In germline, CDR1 is SGHVS, CDR2 FNYEAQ. CDR3 loop: CASSLVPTGDRAGELFF.

CDR3 sequence: CASSLAPGGITEAFF. V usage is TRBV5-1 and J usage is TRBJ1-1; checking the TCRdb D call of TRBD1 is not possible without DNA. This CDR3 region has 15 residues. Germline CDR1 SGHRS, CDR2 YFSETQ.

The rearrangement links TRBV29-1 to TRBJ1-2; the D call of TRBD1 rests on TCRdb alone, since no DNA is present to check it. Germline V gives CDR1 SQVTM, CDR2 ANQGSEA. This CDR3 has 12 residues. CDR3 loop: CSVWAGVYGYTF.

This chain links TRBV7-9 with TRBJ2-1; TCRdb's assignment of TRBD1 cannot be checked, as there is no DNA. This CDR3 has 14 residues. Looked up from germline, CDR1 is SEHNR and CDR2 is FQNEAQ (reference sequence). CDR3 residues: CASSFAQGNNEQFF.

The genes are TRBV7-2 and TRBJ2-7; no DNA is available, so the TRBD1 call from TCRdb remains unchecked. Germline loops: CDR1 SGHTA, CDR2 FQGNSA. The CDR3 runs 15 residues. The CDR3 here is CASSFGPGVAYEQYF.

The rearrangement links TRBV4-2 to TRBJ2-2; checking the TCRdb D call of TRBD2 is not possible without DNA. Per the germline V gene, CDR1 is LGHNA and CDR2 is YNFKEQ. This CDR3 has 16 residues. The CDR3 here is CASSGPSGGARGELFF.

J is TRBJ2-2 and V is TRBV4-1; no DNA is available, so the TRBD1 call from TCRdb remains unchecked. The CDR3 totals 17 residues. The germline V gene has CDR1 MGHRA and CDR2 YSYEKL. CDR3 residues: CASSQDEETGYTGELFF.

The chain is built from TRBV7-9 and TRBJ1-1. Germline CDR1 and CDR2: SEHNR and FQNEAQ (reference sequence). This CDR3 is built from 13 residues. This chain's CDR3 is CASSLAGTTEAFF. Variable domain in full (rest from reference TRBV7-9 and TRBJ1-1): DTGVSQNPRHKITKRGQNVTFRCDPISEHNRLYWYRQTLGQGPEFLTYFQNEAQLEKSRLLSDRFSAERPKGSFSTLEIQRTEQGDSAMYLCASSLAGTTEAFFGQGTRLTVV.

V and J are TRBV27 and TRBJ2-7; the D call of TRBD1 rests on TCRdb alone, since no DNA is present to check it. This CDR3 is 14 amino acids long. Germline-derived CDR1 and CDR2 are MNHEY and SMNVEV (reference sequence). The CDR3 region is CASSLSGGDYEQYF.

The V gene is TRBV20-1, the J gene TRBJ2-7; the D gene TCRdb calls, TRBD2, cannot be checked with no DNA. The germline V gene has CDR1 DFQATT and CDR2 SNEGSKA (reference sequence). The CDR3 is 15 amino acids. This chain's CDR3 is CSARDQGGGSYEQYF.

The J gene is TRBJ2-7, the V gene TRBV7-9. The CDR3 is 13 amino acids. CDR1 and CDR2 from the germline V gene are SEHNR and FQNEAQ (reference sequence). CDR3 in amino acids: CASSLPDHYEQYF.

The gene calls are TRBV29-1 and TRBJ2-1. The germline gives CDR1 SQVTM, CDR2 ANQGSEA. The CDR3 is made up of 11 amino acids. The CDR3 region is CSVTRLSEQFF.

The gene calls are TRBV29-1 and TRBJ2-7; TCRdb designates TRBD1, a call that cannot be tested without DNA. The CDR3 sequence is 15 residues long. Germline V lookup: CDR1 SQVTM, CDR2 ANQGSEA. CDR3 region: CSVEGDRPSSYEQYF.

The chain has TRBV29-1 and TRBJ2-1; the TCRdb D gene call, TRBD2, has no DNA to confirm it. This CDR3 spans 15 amino acids. Germline loops: CDR1 SQVTM, CDR2 ANQGSEA. CDR3 region: CSVEQGREGYNEQFF.

This chain uses TRBV27 with TRBJ2-1; TCRdb's D call of TRBD1 is untestable without DNA. CDR1 is MNHEY and CDR2 is SMNVEV in the germline V gene (reference sequence). CDR3 length equals 14 residues. CDR3 protein: CASSSRGPYNEQFF.

The rearrangement uses TRBV7-2 and TRBJ2-7; the D call from TCRdb, TRBD1, cannot be confirmed without DNA. The CDR3 contains 14 residues. Germline V lookup: CDR1 SGHTA, CDR2 FQGNSA. This chain's CDR3 is CASSSPGDPYEQYF. The variable domain in full, with the rest retrieved from reference TRBV7-2 and TRBJ2-7, is GAGVSQSPSNKVTEKGKDVELRCDPISGHTALYWYRQSLGQGLEFLIYFQGNSAPDKSGLPSDRFSAERTGGSVSTLTIQRTQQEDSAVYLCASSSPGDPYEQYFGPGTRLTVT.

The rearrangement uses TRBV7-9 and TRBJ2-7; the D call from TCRdb, TRBD1, cannot be confirmed without DNA. The CDR3 totals 15 residues. Germline CDR1 is SEHNR and CDR2 is FQNEAQ (reference sequence). The CDR3 here is CASSFPSRGGYEQYF.

J is TRBJ2-1 and V is TRBV12-3 or TRBV12-4. The CDR3 totals 14 residues. The CDR3 reads CASSLVSSYNEQFF.

This chain connects TRBV6-1 to TRBJ2-1; TCRdb indicates TRBD1, and absent DNA this call remains unverified. The CDR3 length is 13 residues. The V gene's germline CDR1 is MNHNS and CDR2 SASEGT. This CDR3 reads CASSESRVAEQFF.